This T cell receptor beta chain was sequenced during a study of T cells expressing NK-cell markers. Regarding the study as a whole: The CD3+CD56-NKG2C+ fraction of several donors was also led by these clonotypes. Six donors carried dominant NKG2C+ clonotypes that made up roughly 1.0-7.5% of their CD8+ T cells.

With respect to this clonotype: Antigen: not known.

Production of TCR beta cDNA relied on 5'RACE template switching with UMIs. Following a re-call of the 5' RACE reads, TCRdb has one entry per CDR3 protein and lacks DNA. This sample's clone table lists roughly 450,000 distinct CDR3 sequences. Germline loops: CDR1 SGHRS, CDR2 YFSETQ. The CDR3 has 15 residues. The V call is TRBV5-1, the J call TRBJ2-7; TCRdb calls TRBD2, which cannot be checked without DNA. This clonotype originated in a woman in her forties or fifties in good health. Sequenced input: blood T cells: a sorted CD56 or NKG2C T cell subset, CD4+ or CD8+ T cells, or bulk PBMC T cells (not recorded which). Here the CDR3 reads CASSHGLAGSYEQYF.